These 20 T cell receptor beta chains were sequenced from one sample in a study of OX40 agonist ivuxolimab in advanced cancers. Here immunoSEQ multiplex PCR was the method, and the copy in TCRdb shows in-frame clones only, minus some. Of over 10,000 clones listed, roughly 80% were seen once; the top ten hold 36%. Sequenced here: CD4+ or CD8+ T cells sorted from blood, sampled in a trial of the OX40 agonist ivuxolimab. The receptors here all came from an adult with an advanced solid tumor such as melanoma, head and neck, liver or kidney cancer.

The chain joins TRBV6-6 to TRBJ1-6; 7 bases fit TRBD1. The CDR3 totals 16 residues. V gave up 6 bases and J gave up 7 bases; unmatched junction bases: 12. CDR1 and CDR2 from the germline V gene are MNHNY and SVGAGI (reference sequence). CDR3 in DNA: TGTGCCAGCAGACCGACAGGGACGGGTTGGAATTCACCCCTCCACTTT. This codes for CASRPTGTGWNSPLHF.

The gene calls are TRBV5-6 and TRBJ2-7, with 8 bases aligning to TRBD1. The germline V gene has CDR1 SGHDT and CDR2 YYEEEE. The J segment lost 4 bases and the V segment lost 7 bases, leaving 10 bases of the junction unmatched. CDR3 length: 14 residues. This CDR3 is CASGGQESFYEQYF. The CDR3 DNA sequence: TGTGCCAGCGGGGGACAGGAGTCCTTTTACGAGCAGTACTTC.

The V call is TRBV11-3, the J call TRBJ1-1; 8 bases agree with TRBD1. V trimming: 4 bases; J trimming: 2 bases; junction bases outside the gene matches: 3. CDR1 and CDR2 from the germline V gene are SGHNT and YENEEA. This CDR3 has 14 residues. CDR3 bases: TGTGCCAGCAGCTCAGGGGGCTCTAACACTGAAGCTTTCTTT. It encodes CASSSGGSNTEAFF.

The chain joins TRBV4-1 to TRBJ2-5, with 12 bases aligning to TRBD2. CDR1 and CDR2 (germline): MGHRA, YSYEKL. The ends lost 4 bases at V and 5 bases at J; junction bases unmatched: 8. This CDR3 has 16 residues. The chain's CDR3 is CASSPRLAGAGETQYF. The DNA for the CDR3 is TGCGCCAGCAGCCCCCGACTAGCGGGAGCCGGGGAGACCCAGTACTTC.

The V gene is TRBV6-1, the J gene TRBJ2-2; TRBD2 matches at 7 bases. V lost 6 bases, J lost 3 bases, and 4 bases stayed unmatched. Germline V CDR1 and CDR2: MNHNS, SASEGT. The CDR3 extends over 14 amino acids. CDR3 residues: CASSLAADTGELFF. The CDR3 DNA follows: TGTGCCAGCAGCCTAGCGGCGGACACCGGGGAGCTGTTTTTT.

This clone is judged medium-sized. The V call is TRBV9, the J call TRBJ1-2; D is unclear. Trimming removed 0 bases at V and 1 base at J, with 4 bases between. This CDR3 region has 13 residues. The germline V gene has CDR1 SGDLS and CDR2 YYNGEE. CDR3 nucleotide sequence: TGTGCCAGCAGCGTAGAAGATAACTATGGCTACACCTTC. Encoded protein: CASSVEDNYGYTF.

The V gene is TRBV13, the J gene TRBJ2-6; D unresolved. Germline loops: CDR1 PRHDT, CDR2 FYEKMQ (reference sequence). V gave up 2 bases and J gave up 0 bases, with 2 bases separating them. This CDR3 comprises 14 residues. The CDR3 loop reads CASSLLSGANVLTF. CDR3 coding DNA: TGTGCCAGCAGCTTACTCTCTGGGGCCAACGTCCTGACTTTC.

The genes are TRBV29-1 and TRBJ2-3, with D tentatively TRBD2 (6 bases). CDR1 and CDR2 from the germline V gene are SQVTM and ANQGSEA. V was shortened by 6 bases and J by 0 bases, with 16 bases between the two germline ends. This CDR3 region has 15 residues. Here the CDR3 DNA reads TGCAGCGTCCTCTGGGGGGATACTAGCACAGATACGCAGTATTTT. It specifies CSVLWGDTSTDTQYF.

J is TRBJ1-6 and V is TRBV4-2; possibly TRBD1 for D (6 bases). Germline V lookup: CDR1 LGHNA, CDR2 YNFKEQ. The CDR3 loop spans 14 amino acids. V was shortened by 0 bases and J by 11 bases, with 11 bases between the two germline ends. The CDR3 is CASSQDGGRTPLHF. The CDR3 nucleotides are TGTGCCAGCAGCCAAGATGGGGGGCGAACACCCCTCCACTTT.

The chain carries TRBV4-2 and TRBJ2-7; no reliable D call. CDR3 size: 14 residues. V was clipped by 2 bases and J by 2 bases, with 10 bases between them. From germline, CDR1 is LGHNA and CDR2 YNFKEQ. CDR3 protein: CASSQPPPPYEQYF. The CDR3 DNA reads TGTGCCAGCAGCCAACCACCCCCCCCCTACGAGCAGTACTTC.

The rearrangement joins TRBV29-1 to TRBJ1-2; 7 positions match TRBD1. Germline CDR1 reads SQVTM; CDR2 reads ANQGSEA. The junction had 10 bases not matched to a gene; V was cut back by 5 bases and J by 4 bases. The CDR3 sequence is 14 residues long. CDR3 sequence reads: CSVTQGQPPYGYTF. As DNA, the CDR3 is TGCAGCGTTACACAGGGGCAGCCCCCCTATGGCTACACCTTC.

The V gene is TRBV10-3, the J gene TRBJ2-7; TRBD2 matches at 11 bases. V was clipped by 3 bases and J by 4 bases; unmatched bases: 8. CDR3 length equals 16 residues. Germline-derived CDR1 and CDR2 are ENHRY and SYGVKD. The CDR3 DNA follows: TGTGCCATCAGTGACCCTAGCGGGGGGCCAACATACGAGCAGTACTTC. It translates to CAISDPSGGPTYEQYF.

The chain couples TRBV9 to TRBJ1-1, with unresolved D. The CDR3 runs to 14 residues. The V end was cut by 4 bases, the J end by 2 bases, with 12 bases between. CDR1 is SGDLS and CDR2 is YYNGEE in the germline V gene. This CDR3 reads CASSLGLGNTEAFF. CDR3 DNA: TGTGCCAGCAGCCTCGGTCTTGGAAACACTGAAGCTTTCTTT.

The chain couples TRBV18 to TRBJ2-7, with 9 bases fitting TRBD1. The CDR3 runs 14 residues. The germline gives CDR1 KGHSH, CDR2 LQKENI. V trimming: 4 bases; J trimming: 5 bases; junction bases outside the gene matches: 6. This chain's CDR3 is CASSHTGGRDEQYF. The CDR3 coding sequence is TGTGCCAGCTCACACACAGGGGGCCGGGACGAGCAGTACTTC.

The chain uses TRBV9 and TRBJ1-1; no clear D. With 7 bases removed from V and 6 bases from J, the gap between germline ends came to 13 bases. Germline CDR1 and CDR2: SGDLS and YYNGEE. This CDR3 region has 12 residues. The CDR3, as DNA: TGTGCCAGCGGTACTGCCCCCGCTGAAGCTTTCTTT. Its protein is CASGTAPAEAFF.

J is TRBJ2-7 and V is TRBV11-3; TRBD1 matches at 9 bases. J lost 6 bases, V lost 2 bases, and 8 bases had no gene match. The CDR3 has 15 residues. Germline V gene sequence: CDR1 SGHNT, CDR2 YENEEA. DNA of the CDR3: TGTGCCAGCAGCTTATCCGGGACAGGGTTTGGCGAGCAGTACTTC. Translating it yields CASSLSGTGFGEQYF.

The chain recombines TRBV9 with TRBJ2-3; maybe TRBD2 (6 bases). The germline V and J ends were trimmed by 0 bases and 6 bases, with 11 bases remaining between them. Germline CDR1 SGDLS, CDR2 YYNGEE. The CDR3 is 14 residues long. This CDR3 is CASSVEAGRDTQYF. Written as DNA, the CDR3 is TGTGCCAGCAGCGTAGAGGCGGGGCGGGATACGCAGTATTTT.

V gene TRBV6-1 combines with J gene TRBJ2-2; D is possibly TRBD1 (6 bases). This CDR3 has 16 amino acids. V lost 2 bases and J 0 bases, leaving 10 bases between the germline ends. In germline, CDR1 is MNHNS, CDR2 SASEGT. Here the CDR3 reads CASSEHPGANTGELFF. CDR3 DNA sequence: TGTGCCAGCAGTGAACATCCAGGGGCGAACACCGGGGAGCTGTTTTTT.

The chain joins TRBV5-6 to TRBJ2-7, with a possible D match to TRBD1 (5 bases). The germline CDR1 and CDR2 sequences are SGHDT and YYEEEE. The CDR3 totals 14 residues. The V gene lost 2 bases and the J gene lost 1 base, with 10 bases spanning the gap. The DNA of the CDR3 is TGTGCCAGCAGCTTAGGGGCAGGATCCTACGAGCAGTACTTC. This encodes CASSLGAGSYEQYF.

This clone appeared a few times. V gene TRBV6-4 combines with J gene TRBJ2-1, with D perhaps matching TRBD2 (6 bases). Trimming left V 3 bases short and J 6 bases short, with 12 bases between. Germline lookup yields CDR1 MRHNA and CDR2 SNTAGT. CDR3 length equals 14 residues. CDR3 protein: CASSESGEPNEQFF. The DNA of the CDR3 is TGTGCCAGCAGTGAATCGGGAGAACCCAATGAGCAGTTCTTC.